This TCR beta chain comes out of a study of blood T cell repertoires in COVID-19. In the study overall: The study drew acute and convalescent COVID-19 samples from the United States, Italy and Spain. The analysed material was cDNA or gDNA that came from T cells, B-cell-depleted T cells, or PBMCs.

Per the original methods: By means of reference gene primer amplification, nucleated cell counts were estimated. Libraries were prepared by immunoSEQ multiplex PCR; TCRdb keeps only in-frame clonotypes and omits some of them. The DNA was the basis for D and trimming; V, J and clone size are from that table. The sample records roughly 380,000 clones, approximately 77% being singletons. The receptor comes from a human donor with acute or convalescent COVID-19. The donor label of this sample is uncertain. The sample taken for sequencing was peripheral blood.

CDR3 residues: CASSLPGQGLTDTQYF. As DNA, the CDR3 is TGTGCCAGTAGTCTCCCGGGACAGGGCCTCACAGATACGCAGTATTTT. The rearrangement uses TRBV19 and TRBJ2-3; 9 nucleotides match TRBD1. V lost 5 bases to trimming and J lost 2 bases; unmatched junction nucleotides: 8. The CDR3 has 16 residues. Germline V gives CDR1 LNHDA, CDR2 SQIVND (reference sequence).